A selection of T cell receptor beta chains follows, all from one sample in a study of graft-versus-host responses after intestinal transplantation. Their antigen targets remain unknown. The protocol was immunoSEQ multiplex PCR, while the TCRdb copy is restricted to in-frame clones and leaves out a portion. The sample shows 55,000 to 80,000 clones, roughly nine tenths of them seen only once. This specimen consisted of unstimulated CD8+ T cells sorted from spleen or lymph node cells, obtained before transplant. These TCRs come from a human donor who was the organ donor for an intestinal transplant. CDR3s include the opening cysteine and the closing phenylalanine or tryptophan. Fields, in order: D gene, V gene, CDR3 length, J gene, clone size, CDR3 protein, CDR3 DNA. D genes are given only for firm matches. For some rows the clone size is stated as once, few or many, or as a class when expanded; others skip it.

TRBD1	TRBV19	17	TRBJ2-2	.	CASRGDRVQVNTGELFF	TGTGCCAGTAGAGGGGACAGGGTACAAGTCAACACCGGGGAGCTGTTTTTT
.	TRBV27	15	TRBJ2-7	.	CASSSNRLPAYEQYF	TGTGCCAGCAGTTCGAACAGGCTCCCGGCCTACGAGCAGTACTTC
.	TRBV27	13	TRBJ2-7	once	CASIAAGSFEQYF	TGTGCCAGCATAGCGGCAGGTTCGTTCGAGCAGTACTTC
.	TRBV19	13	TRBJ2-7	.	CARPGHLSYEQYF	TGTGCCAGGCCGGGACACCTCTCCTACGAGCAGTACTTC
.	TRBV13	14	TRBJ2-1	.	CASSLDRAYNEQFF	TGTGCCAGCAGCTTAGACAGGGCGTACAATGAGCAGTTCTTC
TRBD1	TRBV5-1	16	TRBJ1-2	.	CASSFPTGETNYGYTF	TGCGCCAGCAGCTTTCCGACAGGGGAAACTAACTATGGCTACACCTTC
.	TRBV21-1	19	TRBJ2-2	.	CASSKVLCWALEGPGELFF	TGTGCCAGCAGCAAAGTCCTTTGTTGGGCTTTGGAGGGTCCCGGGGAGCTGTTTTTT
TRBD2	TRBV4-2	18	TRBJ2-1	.	CASSQYLQGLAGNNEQFF	TGTGCCAGCAGCCAGTACCTCCAGGGACTAGCGGGAAACAATGAGCAGTTCTTC
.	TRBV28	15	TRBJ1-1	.	CASSLKGTEDTEAFF	TGTGCCAGCAGTTTGAAAGGGACTGAGGACACTGAAGCTTTCTTT
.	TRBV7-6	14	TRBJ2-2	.	CASSLAYLTGELFF	TGTGCCAGCAGCTTAGCTTATCTAACCGGGGAGCTGTTTTTT
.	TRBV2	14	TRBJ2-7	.	CASTPLRGRYEQYF	TGTGCCAGCACCCCCCTGAGAGGGAGGTACGAGCAGTACTTC
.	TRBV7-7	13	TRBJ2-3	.	CASSSHITDTQYF	TGTGCTAGCAGCTCCCACATTACAGATACGCAGTATTTT
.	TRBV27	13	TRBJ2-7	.	CAPSPSGGWEQYF	TGTGCTCCCAGCCCATCAGGGGGGTGGGAGCAGTACTTC
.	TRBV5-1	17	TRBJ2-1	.	CASKPPRTGFFYNEQFF	TGCGCCAGCAAGCCCCCCCGAACAGGGTTTTTCTACAATGAGCAGTTCTTC
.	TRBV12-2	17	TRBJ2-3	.	CASRTRLAGGDTDTQYF	TGTGCAAGTCGCACGCGACTAGCGGGAGGGGACACAGATACGCAGTATTTT
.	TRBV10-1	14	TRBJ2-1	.	CASSGSFGYNEQFF	TGCGCCAGCAGCGGGAGCTTCGGCTACAATGAGCAGTTCTTC
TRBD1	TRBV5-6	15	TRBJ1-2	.	CASSWWDRAVYGYTF	TGTGCCAGCAGCTGGTGGGACAGGGCTGTCTATGGCTACACCTTC
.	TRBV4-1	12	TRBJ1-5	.	CASSQGEQPQHF	TGCGCCAGCAGCCAAGGGGAGCAGCCCCAGCATTTT
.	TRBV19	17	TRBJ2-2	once	CASSPSPRGRGTGELFF	TGTGCCAGTAGTCCTAGCCCCCGGGGTCGGGGCACCGGGGAGCTGTTTTTT
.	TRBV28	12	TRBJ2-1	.	CASGRVEGEQFF	TGTGCCAGCGGGAGAGTGGAAGGTGAGCAGTTCTTC
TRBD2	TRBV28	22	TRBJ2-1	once	CASSLPPDVAGGQVGYRDEQFF	TGTGCCAGCAGCTTACCCCCTGATGTAGCGGGAGGGCAGGTAGGGTATCGGGATGAGCAGTTCTTC
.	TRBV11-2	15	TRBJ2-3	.	CASSLVGVVGDTQYF	TGTGCCAGCAGCTTAGTGGGAGTAGTAGGGGATACGCAGTATTTT
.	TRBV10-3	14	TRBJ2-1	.	CAISEIGSIYEQFF	TGTGCCATCAGTGAGATCGGGAGTATATATGAGCAGTTCTTC
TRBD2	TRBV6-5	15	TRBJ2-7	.	CASTEEVAGAYEQYF	TGTGCCAGCACTGAGGAGGTAGCGGGAGCCTACGAGCAGTACTTC
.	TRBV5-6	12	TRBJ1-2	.	CATMQGNYGYTF	TGTGCCACAATGCAGGGGAACTATGGCTACACCTTC
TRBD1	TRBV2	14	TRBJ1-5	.	CASSAGGLNQPQHF	TGTGCCAGCAGTGCAGGGGGTCTCAATCAGCCCCAGCATTTT
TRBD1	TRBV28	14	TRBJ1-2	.	CASSFPGTGLGYTF	TGTGCCAGCAGTTTCCCCGGGACAGGGTTGGGCTACACCTTC
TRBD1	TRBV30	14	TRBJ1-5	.	CAWTNGTGNQPQHF	TGTGCCTGGACCAATGGGACAGGGAATCAGCCCCAGCATTTT
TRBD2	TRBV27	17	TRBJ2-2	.	CASSLGGLAGRTGELFF	TGTGCCAGCAGTTTAGGGGGACTAGCGGGAAGGACCGGGGAGCTGTTTTTT
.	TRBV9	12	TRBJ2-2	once	CASLGDTGELFF	TGTGCCAGCCTAGGGGACACCGGGGAGCTGTTTTTT
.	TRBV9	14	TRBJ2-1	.	CASSPAVSYNEQFF	TGTGCCAGCAGCCCAGCGGTCTCCTACAATGAGCAGTTCTTC
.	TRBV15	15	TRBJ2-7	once	CATSRDGQGLDEQYF	TGTGCCACCAGCAGAGATGGGCAGGGTCTCGACGAGCAGTACTTC
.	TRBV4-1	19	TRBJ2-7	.	CASSQDVSLGAGFSYEQYF	TGCGCCAGCAGCCAAGATGTTTCTTTGGGAGCGGGTTTTTCCTACGAGCAGTACTTC
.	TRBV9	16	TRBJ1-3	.	CASSGARQSPGNTIYF	TGTGCCAGCAGCGGAGCGAGACAGAGCCCCGGAAACACCATATATTTT
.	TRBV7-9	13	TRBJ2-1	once	CASSLAPGDEQFF	TGTGCCAGCAGCCTGGCCCCCGGGGATGAGCAGTTCTTC
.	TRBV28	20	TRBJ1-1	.	CASSLGLFKPRPKLNTEAFF	TGTGCCAGCAGTTTGGGCCTCTTCAAGCCCAGGCCAAAATTGAACACTGAAGCTTTCTTT
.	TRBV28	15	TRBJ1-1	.	CASSFVRETGTEAFF	TGTGCCAGCAGTTTTGTTCGGGAGACGGGGACTGAAGCTTTCTTT
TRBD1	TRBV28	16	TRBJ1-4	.	CASSPSDRETNEKLFF	TGTGCCAGCAGTCCCTCCGACAGGGAAACTAATGAAAAACTGTTTTTT
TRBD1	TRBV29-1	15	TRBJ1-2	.	CSVDENRGVNYGYTF	TGCAGCGTTGACGAAAACAGGGGAGTTAACTATGGCTACACCTTC
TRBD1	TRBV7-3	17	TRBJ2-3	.	CASSSGQGAIGTDTQYF	TGTGCCAGCAGCTCGGGACAGGGGGCAATTGGGACAGATACGCAGTATTTT
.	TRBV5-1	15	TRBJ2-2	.	CASSPWTANTGELFF	TGCGCCAGCAGCCCCTGGACAGCGAACACCGGGGAGCTGTTTTTT
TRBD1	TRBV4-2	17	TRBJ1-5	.	CASSQGGTAVGNQPQHF	TGTGCCAGCAGCCAGGGCGGGACAGCGGTTGGCAATCAGCCCCAGCATTTT
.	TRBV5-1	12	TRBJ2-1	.	CASSLYYNEQFF	TGCGCCAGCAGCCTATACTACAATGAGCAGTTCTTC
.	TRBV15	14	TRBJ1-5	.	CATSRGGGMRPQHF	TGTGCCACCAGCAGAGGGGGGGGCATGCGGCCCCAGCATTTT
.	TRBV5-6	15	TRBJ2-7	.	CASSYRVLGIYEQYF	TGTGCCAGCAGCTACCGGGTCCTCGGAATCTACGAGCAGTACTTC